These 18 T cell receptor beta chains were all obtained from the same sample, sequenced in a study of T cell responses to AZD1222 COVID-19 vaccine. Using immunoSEQ multiplex PCR, the repertoire was profiled, and TCRdb retains in-frame clones only, with some absent. Of around 150,000 clones in the sample, around 84% were seen once. The specimen comprised peripheral blood, sampled on day 0 of AZD1222 vaccination. These receptors all come from an adult in good health.

This clone has more than one count but fewer than ten. V and J are TRBV7-2 and TRBJ1-2; possibly TRBD1 for D (5 bases). Between the trimmed V and J ends, which lost 1 base and 8 bases, there was a span of 14 bases. Looked up from germline, CDR1 is SGHTA and CDR2 is FQGNSA. CDR3 length: 14 residues. CDR3 bases: TGTGCCAGCAGCTTAGAATCAGGGTGGCAAGGCTACACCTTC. Translating it yields CASSLESGWQGYTF.

The rearrangement links TRBV19 to TRBJ2-4; a weak D match, TRBD1 (5 bases). Germline assignment: CDR1 LNHDA and CDR2 SQIVND (reference sequence). Trimming pared 1 base from V and 4 bases from J, leaving 20 bases between. This CDR3 has 18 amino acids. This CDR3 is CASSIARQGPGVKNIQYF. The CDR3 DNA follows: TGTGCCAGTAGTATAGCCCGGCAGGGCCCTGGAGTAAAAAACATTCAGTACTTC.

The V call is TRBV10-2, the J call TRBJ2-7, with D maybe TRBD2 (6 bases). Germline values: CDR1 WSHSY, CDR2 SAAADI. V lost 8 bases to trimming and J lost 5 bases, with 22 bases between them. This CDR3 comprises 15 residues. CDR3 DNA: TGCGCCAGCGCCGGACGGGGGACCCCTAAGAACGAGCAGTACTTC. Protein sequence: CASAGRGTPKNEQYF.

A few counts support this clone. The chain uses TRBV5-1 and TRBJ1-5, with D unresolved. The germline V and J ends were trimmed by 5 bases and 4 bases, with 13 bases remaining between them. This CDR3 is 14 amino acids long. The germline CDR1 and CDR2 sequences are SGHRS and YFSETQ. In DNA form, the CDR3 reads TGCGCCAGCAGGAAGGAACTGGGTAATCAGCCCCAGCATTTT. It codes for CASRKELGNQPQHF.

The chain carries TRBV10-3 and TRBJ1-1, with 7 bases fitting TRBD1. The V segment lost 7 bases and the J segment 1 base; nucleotides outside the gene matches: 9. The CDR3 runs 15 residues. Germline V gene lookup returns CDR1 ENHRY and CDR2 SYGVKD. The CDR3 nucleotides are TGTGCCATCACCAAGGAAGGGGGCGGGAACACTGAAGCTTTCTTT. Its translation is CAITKEGGGNTEAFF.

This chain connects TRBV5-6 to TRBJ2-5; 8 bases are a match to TRBD1. The CDR3 is made up of 17 amino acids. Germline CDR1 and CDR2: SGHDT and YYEEEE. J was trimmed by 1 base and V by 4 bases; bases with no gene match: 12. CDR3 in DNA: TGTGCCAGCAGCCCCCTCGGGACAGGACCAACCCAAGAGACCCAGTACTTC. Protein: CASSPLGTGPTQETQYF.

This chain joins TRBV5-8 and TRBJ2-2, with 7 bases lining up with TRBD1. The V and J ends lost 2 bases and 0 bases, in that order; junction bases with no gene match: 1. CDR1 is SGHTS, CDR2 YDEGEE, per germline. The length of the CDR3 is 15 residues. The CDR3 spells CASSFGQANTGELFF. The CDR3 DNA reads as TGTGCCAGCAGCTTTGGACAGGCGAACACCGGGGAGCTGTTTTTT.

The genes are TRBV3-1 (or the pseudogene TRBV3-2) and TRBJ1-2; a possible D gene is TRBD1 (6 bases). CDR3 length: 15 residues. CDR1 is LGHDT and CDR2 is YNNKEL in the germline V gene (reference sequence). V was pared by 1 base and J by 4 bases, with 13 bases between. CDR3 in amino acids: CASSQGGQLGYGYTF. DNA of the CDR3: TGTGCCAGCAGCCAAGGAGGACAGCTTGGCTATGGCTACACCTTC.

This clone was recorded only once. CDR3 nucleotide sequence: TGTGCCAGCTCACCAGGGGCGGGGGCTGATGGCTACACCTTC. Protein sequence: CASSPGAGADGYTF. The chain links TRBV18 to TRBJ1-2, with a tentative D call TRBD1 (6 bases). This CDR3 comprises 14 residues. V was clipped by 2 bases and J by 6 bases, with 13 bases between them. The germline V gene has CDR1 KGHSH and CDR2 LQKENI.

The rearrangement uses TRBV6-1 and TRBJ2-7; 7 nucleotides align to TRBD2. V gave up 2 bases and J gave up 0 bases; unmatched junction bases: 4. This CDR3 has 15 residues. The germline gives CDR1 MNHNS, CDR2 SASEGT. Written as DNA, the CDR3 is TGTGCCAGCAGTGAAAGCGGGGTTAGCTCCTACGAGCAGTACTTC. It yields the protein CASSESGVSSYEQYF.

The V call is TRBV6-5, the J call TRBJ1-5; possibly TRBD1 for D (5 bases). This CDR3 spans 15 amino acids. The germline V and J ends were trimmed by 7 bases and 0 bases, with 13 bases remaining between them. The germline CDR1 and CDR2 sequences are MNHEY and SVGAGI. The chain's CDR3 is CASIPGHSSNQPQHF. CDR3 DNA sequence: TGTGCCAGCATTCCGGGGCACAGTAGCAATCAGCCCCAGCATTTT.

The chain has TRBV6-5 and TRBJ2-7; D may be TRBD1 (6 bases). V lost 6 bases to trimming and J lost 3 bases, with 6 bases between them. CDR3 length equals 11 residues. From germline, CDR1 is MNHEY and CDR2 SVGAGI. The CDR3 protein is CASRDSYEQYF. The CDR3 nucleotides read TGTGCCAGCAGGGACAGCTACGAGCAGTACTTC.

This clone has only one observation. The chain joins TRBV7-9 to TRBJ1-1; D unclear. The ends were cut back, 1 base at V and 1 base at J, with 7 bases in the middle. The CDR3 length is 14 residues. Germline V gives CDR1 SEHNR, CDR2 FQNEAQ (reference sequence). The CDR3 loop reads CASSLGPANTEAFF. The DNA of the CDR3 is TGTGCCAGCAGCTTAGGACCCGCGAACACTGAAGCTTTCTTT.

This clone was seen a single time. V is TRBV28 and J is TRBJ2-1, with 7 bases matching TRBD2. The V gene end was trimmed by 7 bases and the J gene end by 4 bases; junction bases not matched to a gene: 10. The CDR3 runs 15 residues. Germline CDR1 MDHEN, CDR2 SYDVKM. The CDR3, as DNA: TGTGCCAGCAACCAGGGAGGGAACCTTTACAATGAGCAGTTCTTC. This gives the protein CASNQGGNLYNEQFF.

The V and J genes are TRBV27 and TRBJ2-6, with D unclear. The CDR3 length is 16 residues. V was pared by 3 bases and J by 8 bases, with 17 bases between. Germline V lookup: CDR1 MNHEY, CDR2 SMNVEV (reference sequence). The CDR3 sequence is CASSLDGRVRSNVLTF. CDR3 sequence (DNA): TGTGCCAGCAGTTTGGACGGTCGCGTTAGATCCAACGTCCTGACTTTC. The whole variable domain, filled in from reference TRBV27 and TRBJ2-6, reads EAQVTQNPRYLITVTGKKLTVTCSQNMNHEYMSWYRQDPGLGLRQIYYSMNVEVTDKGDVPEGYKVSRKEKRNFPLILESPSPNQTSLYFCASSLDGRVRSNVLTFGAGSRLTVL.

This clone was recorded only once. The rearrangement links TRBV28 to TRBJ1-5, with D uncertain. This CDR3 is 12 amino acids long. CDR1 MDHEN and CDR2 SYDVKM come from the germline V gene. Trimming pared 3 bases from V and 9 bases from J, leaving 9 bases between. CDR3 residues: CASSFESRPQHF. The DNA for the CDR3 is TGTGCCAGCAGTTTTGAATCTCGGCCCCAGCATTTT.

V and J are TRBV10-3 and TRBJ2-2; 8 bases fit TRBD1. This CDR3 has 15 residues. The V and J ends lost 6 bases and 5 bases, in that order; junction bases with no gene match: 8. The germline V gene encodes CDR1 ENHRY and CDR2 SYGVKD. CDR3 sequence (DNA): TGTGCCATCAGCGGGACCGGGACAGGAACCGGGGAGCTGTTTTTT. This translates into CAISGTGTGTGELFF.

The chain uses TRBV7-3 and TRBJ1-2; TRBD1 agrees at 7 bases. The CDR3 has 15 amino acids. Germline lookup yields CDR1 SGHTA and CDR2 FQGTGA. The junction had 10 bases not matched to a gene; V was cut back by 5 bases and J by 4 bases. DNA for the CDR3: TGTGCCAGCAGCCCGGACAGGTCGGGCCGCTATGGCTACACCTTC. It is translated as CASSPDRSGRYGYTF.